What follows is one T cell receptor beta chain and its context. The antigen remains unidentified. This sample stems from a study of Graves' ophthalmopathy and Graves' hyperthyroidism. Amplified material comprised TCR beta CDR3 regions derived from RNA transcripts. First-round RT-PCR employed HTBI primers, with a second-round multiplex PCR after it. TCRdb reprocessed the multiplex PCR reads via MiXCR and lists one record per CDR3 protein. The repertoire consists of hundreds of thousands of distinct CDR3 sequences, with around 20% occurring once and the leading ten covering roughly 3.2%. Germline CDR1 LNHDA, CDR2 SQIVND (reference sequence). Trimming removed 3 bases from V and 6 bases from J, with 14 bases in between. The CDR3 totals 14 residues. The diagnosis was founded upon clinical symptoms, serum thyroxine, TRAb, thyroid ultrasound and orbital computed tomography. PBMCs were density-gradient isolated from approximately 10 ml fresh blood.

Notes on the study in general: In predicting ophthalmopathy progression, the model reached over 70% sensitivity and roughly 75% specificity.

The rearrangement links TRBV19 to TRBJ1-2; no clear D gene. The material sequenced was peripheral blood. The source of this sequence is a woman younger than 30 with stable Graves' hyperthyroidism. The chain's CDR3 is CASSIHDNRNGYTF. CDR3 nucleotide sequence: TGTGCCAGTAGTATTCACGACAATCGGAATGGCTACACCTTC.